This TCR beta chain was recovered during a study of cytomegalovirus exposure and HLA in healthy donors. Study-wide background: Genotyping showed 81% of approximately 430 donors falling in the Caucasian-associated ancestry cluster.

Regarding this clone: Its antigen is unidentified.

PCR employed 60 Vbeta and 13 Jbeta primers. Assay: immunoSEQ multiplex PCR; the TCRdb copy retains only in-frame clones and omits some. The table has 110,000 to 150,000 clones, 55% to 85% seen once; the top ten hold approximately 2%. With 0 bases removed from V and 5 bases from J, the gap between germline ends came to 17 bases. Germline values: CDR1 SGHNT, CDR2 YYREEE (reference sequence). CDR3 length: 16 amino acids. Every donor was a healthy person donating bone marrow. Study outcomes and limitations: Only CMV serostatus was available as immune exposure information.

Material: PBMCs. This rearrangement joins TRBV5-4 to TRBJ2-5; D may be TRBD1 (5 bases). This receptor was obtained from a man aged 40-50 years in good health and CMV-seronegative. The CDR3 region has the DNA TGTGCCAGCAGCTTGGCCCAGGGTCGGTTGGGGGAGACCCAGTACTTC. Protein: CASSLAQGRLGETQYF. Complete variable domain (other parts from reference TRBV5-4 and TRBJ2-5): ETGVTQSPTHLIKTRGQQVTLRCSSQSGHNTVSWYQQALGQGPQFIFQYYREEENGRGNFPPRFSGLQFPNYSSELNVNALELDDSALYLCASSLAQGRLGETQYFGPGTRLLVL.